A single sample gave rise to the 15 T cell receptor beta chains below, sequenced in a study of T cell repertoires in cytomegalovirus infection. TCRdb recomputed calls from the reads with MiXCR, one row per CDR3 protein. The sample lists some 440,000 distinct CDR3 sequences; 30% to 40% were seen once. The sample consisted of PBMCs. Receptors originate from a human donor in good health (CMV status not recorded). Some clones in this sample may be carry-over from other donors' samples.

The rearrangement links TRBV19 to TRBJ2-2; 10 positions agree with TRBD2. Germline CDR1 LNHDA, CDR2 SQIVND (reference sequence). V was pared by 7 bases and J by 3 bases, with 5 bases of the junction left unmatched. The CDR3 has 15 amino acids. CDR3 nucleotide sequence: TGTGCCAGTATTATTAGCGGGGGGTACACCGGGGAGCTGTTTTTT. Translated, it gives CASIISGGYTGELFF.

This clonotype was observed at least ten times. The chain employs TRBV7-9 and TRBJ2-1; 11 bases are a match to TRBD2. This CDR3 region has 22 residues. The germline V gene has CDR1 SEHNR and CDR2 FQNEAQ (reference sequence). Germline trimming cut 1 base from V and 1 base from J; bases unmatched to any gene: 18. The CDR3 DNA reads as TGTGCCAGCAGCTTAGAATGGCTAGCGGGGGGCACCGGAGGTGGATCCTACAATGAGCAGTTCTTC. Its protein is CASSLEWLAGGTGGGSYNEQFF.

The sample holds a few counts of this clonotype. The rearrangement uses TRBV7-2 and TRBJ2-5; D perhaps matches TRBD2 (6 bases). V was trimmed by 2 bases and J by 1 base, leaving 11 bases between them. Germline CDR1 and CDR2: SGHTA and FQGNSA. There are 15 residues in the CDR3. The CDR3 DNA sequence: TGTGCCAGCAGCTTAAACGGGGGACTCCAAGAGACCCAGTACTTC. Translation: CASSLNGGLQETQYF.

CDR3 residues: CASSLAELPSGSPLHF. In DNA form, the CDR3 reads TGCGCCAGCAGCTTGGCCGAACTCCCCTCGGGTTCACCCCTCCACTTT. The chain has TRBV5-1 and TRBJ1-6; D is ambiguous. V shed 0 bases and J shed 9 bases, with 16 bases lying between them. Germline lookup yields CDR1 SGHRS and CDR2 YFSETQ. The CDR3 spans 16 residues.

This clonotype showed up many times. The chain has TRBV7-8 and TRBJ1-1; TRBD1 might be the D (5 bases). The CDR3 runs to 15 residues. Trimming cost V 5 bases and J 2 bases, with 15 bases left between them. The germline gives CDR1 SGHVS, CDR2 FQNEAQ. CDR3 sequence (DNA): TGTGCCAGCAGCCGTACCGGGACGGATAACACTGAAGCTTTCTTT. This encodes CASSRTGTDNTEAFF.

The V and J genes are TRBV29-1 and TRBJ2-2; the match to TRBD2 covers 7 bases. The trim removed 7 bases at V and 4 bases at J, leaving 12 bases unmatched. Germline V gene lookup returns CDR1 SQVTM and CDR2 ANQGSEA. The CDR3 totals 15 residues. As DNA, the CDR3 is TGCAGCGCCCGATTGGGGGGGGTCACCACCGGGGAGCTGTTTTTT. It translates to CSARLGGVTTGELFF.

This clonotype was detected a few times. The V call is TRBV27, the J call TRBJ1-6; TRBD1 matches at 10 bases. The length of the CDR3 is 17 residues. The V segment lost 5 bases and the J segment 9 bases; nucleotides outside the gene matches: 13. Germline lookup yields CDR1 MNHEY and CDR2 SMNVEV (reference sequence). The chain's CDR3 is CASSATGTGVFGSPLHF. CDR3 nucleotides: TGTGCCAGCAGTGCCACCGGGACAGGGGTATTTGGTTCACCCCTCCACTTT.

This CDR3 reads CASSYVLDNQPQHF. The CDR3, as DNA: TGTGCCAGCAGTTACGTACTGGACAATCAGCCCCAGCATTTT. The chain combines TRBV6-6 with TRBJ1-5; D not certain. The CDR3 totals 14 residues. Trimming shortened V by 2 bases and J by 3 bases, and 8 bases separated the two germline ends. CDR1 is MNHNY, CDR2 SVGAGI, per germline (reference sequence).

This clonotype turned up a few times. The chain joins TRBV6-5 to TRBJ1-1; D unresolved. Germline V gene data show CDR1 as MNHEY and CDR2 as SVGAGI. The CDR3 has 14 amino acids. Trimming cost V 0 bases and J 4 bases, with 9 bases left between them. Here the CDR3 reads CASSYSRIGTEAFF. The CDR3 region has the DNA TGTGCCAGCAGTTACTCGAGGATCGGCACTGAAGCTTTCTTT.

This clonotype occurred once. The junction differs from germline at one of its ends, possibly a read error. The rearrangement uses TRBV5-1 and TRBJ2-1, with D tentatively TRBD1 or TRBD2 (5 bases each). The CDR3 spans 15 residues. The germline V gene has CDR1 SGHRS and CDR2 YFSETQ. The CDR3 loop is CSSSLVGEPYNEQFF. The CDR3 region has the DNA TGCTCCAGCAGCTTGGTGGGGGAACCCTACAATGAGCAGTTCTTC.

This clonotype has a count of ten or more. The chain carries TRBV7-9 and TRBJ1-6; D remains ambiguous. Trimming took off 6 bases at V and 9 bases at J, with 24 bases between the two ends. This CDR3 is built from 17 residues. The germline V gene has CDR1 SEHNR and CDR2 FQNEAQ (reference sequence). The CDR3 sequence is CASSNRRILGDPSPLHF. CDR3 in DNA: TGTGCCAGCAGTAATAGAAGGATACTGGGAGACCCTTCACCCCTCCACTTT. Full variable domain (rest looked up from reference TRBV7-9 and TRBJ1-6): DTGVSQNPRHKITKRGQNVTFRCDPISEHNRLYWYRQTLGQGPEFLTYFQNEAQLEKSRLLSDRFSAERPKGSFSTLEIQRTEQGDSAMYLCASSNRRILGDPSPLHFGNGTRLTVT.

J is TRBJ1-5 and V is TRBV4-1; D call uncertain. V lost 1 base to trimming and J lost 2 bases, with 6 bases between them. Looked up from germline, CDR1 is MGHRA and CDR2 is YSYEKL. The CDR3 sequence is 14 residues long. CDR3 in amino acids: CASSQAGGNQPQHF. In nucleotides, the CDR3 is TGCGCCAGCAGCCAAGCGGGTGGCAATCAGCCCCAGCATTTT.

There are many counts of this clonotype. The chain joins TRBV7-2 to TRBJ1-2; the D gene is possibly TRBD1 (5 bases). Germline CDR1 SGHTA, CDR2 FQGNSA. The V end was cut by 7 bases, the J end by 0 bases, with 15 bases between. This CDR3 contains 15 residues. Here the CDR3 reads CASTIDPGPNYGYTF. The CDR3 DNA reads as TGTGCCAGCACCATTGACCCGGGGCCTAACTATGGCTACACCTTC.

This clonotype was recorded a few times. The V gene is TRBV5-1, the J gene TRBJ1-1, with unresolved D. V gave up 0 bases and J gave up 3 bases, with 6 bases separating them. Germline lookup yields CDR1 SGHRS and CDR2 YFSETQ. This CDR3 spans 13 amino acids. DNA of the CDR3: TGCGCCAGCAGCTTGGAGAGGGACACTGAAGCTTTCTTT. It encodes CASSLERDTEAFF.

This clonotype was detected only a few times. Being one base from a much bigger clone, this may be a read error. The chain joins TRBV7-2 to TRBJ2-7; the D gene is possibly TRBD1 (5 bases). CDR3 length: 16 residues. Germline V gene lookup returns CDR1 SGHTA and CDR2 FQGNSA. The CDR3 loop is CASSLDGAPVSYEKYF. The CDR3 bases are TGTGCCAGCAGCTTAGATGGGGCGCCCGTCTCCTACGAGAAGTACTTC.